These T cell receptor beta chains were read from a single sample in a study of cytomegalovirus exposure and HLA in healthy donors. This table comes from immunoSEQ multiplex PCR, and its TCRdb copy is limited to in-frame clones, with some not included. Recorded here are some 75,000 clones; the top ten clones represent 0.83%. Input material: PBMCs. The receptors originated from a boy younger than 18 in good health and CMV-seronegative. Both conserved end residues are trimmed from each CDR3.

v_gene: TRBV12-5; j_gene: TRBJ1-2; CDR3aa: ASGSLLAGTRRSDRGDYGYT
v_gene: TRBV30; j_gene: TRBJ2-7; CDR3aa: AWSPGPQGGGEQY
v_gene: TRBV19; j_gene: TRBJ2-2; CDR3aa: ASSTSLGTGRTGELF
v_gene: TRBV19; j_gene: TRBJ1-1; CDR3aa: ASSIWEDGGEAF
v_gene: TRBV7-9; j_gene: TRBJ2-1; CDR3aa: ASSYGLAGVHEQF
v_gene: TRBV4-1; j_gene: TRBJ2-1; CDR3aa: ASSQDPRNSDNEQF
v_gene: TRBV5-4; j_gene: TRBJ2-6; CDR3aa: ASSETGTGANVLT
v_gene: TRBV7-2; j_gene: TRBJ2-1; CDR3aa: ASSLQPDRLYNEQF
v_gene: TRBV15; j_gene: TRBJ1-3; CDR3aa: ATSRDARGIGNTIY
v_gene: TRBV5-8; j_gene: TRBJ1-5; CDR3aa: ASSSAGSQPQH
v_gene: TRBV30; j_gene: TRBJ2-5; CDR3aa: AWMAPQETQY
v_gene: TRBV19; j_gene: TRBJ1-2; CDR3aa: ASSQGTGTSPGDGYT
v_gene: TRBV27; j_gene: TRBJ2-2; CDR3aa: ASSARGGRGGELF
v_gene: TRBV30; j_gene: TRBJ2-2; CDR3aa: AWRKRGALTGELF
v_gene: TRBV7-9; j_gene: TRBJ2-1; CDR3aa: ASSLDGTGDNEQF
v_gene: TRBV6-5; j_gene: TRBJ2-7; CDR3aa: ASRPRAGEVYEQY
v_gene: TRBV6-5; j_gene: TRBJ1-1; CDR3aa: ASMRQGAMRTEAF
v_gene: TRBV19; j_gene: TRBJ2-5; CDR3aa: ASSDWQRETQY
v_gene: TRBV15; j_gene: TRBJ1-5; CDR3aa: ATSRDIAGQPQH
v_gene: TRBV6-1; j_gene: TRBJ2-1; CDR3aa: ASTAGPTYNEQF
v_gene: TRBV4-1; j_gene: TRBJ2-3; CDR3aa: ASSPLGGSGSDTQY
v_gene: TRBV14; j_gene: TRBJ1-1; CDR3aa: ASSLLTLTGVAF
v_gene: TRBV6-5; j_gene: TRBJ1-2; CDR3aa: ATYRGSGYT
v_gene: TRBV7-9; j_gene: TRBJ1-1; CDR3aa: ASSWGQDNTEAF
v_gene: TRBV13; j_gene: TRBJ2-5; CDR3aa: ASSTPDRGRSETQY
v_gene: TRBV15; j_gene: TRBJ2-2; CDR3aa: ATSRDSGRAFSGELF
v_gene: TRBV30; j_gene: TRBJ1-1; CDR3aa: AWSARGTEAF
v_gene: TRBV10-3; j_gene: TRBJ2-5; CDR3aa: ATHGGSQETQY
v_gene: TRBV5-1; j_gene: TRBJ2-1; CDR3aa: ASSFGTGGGGEQF
v_gene: TRBV7-2; j_gene: TRBJ1-2; CDR3aa: ALTDTNYGYT
v_gene: TRBV5-1; j_gene: TRBJ2-7; CDR3aa: ASSATSGSAYEQY
v_gene: TRBV13; j_gene: TRBJ1-4; CDR3aa: ASSYNAAGGPREKLF
v_gene: TRBV18; j_gene: TRBJ1-1; CDR3aa: ASGPQRTEAF
v_gene: TRBV7-9; j_gene: TRBJ1-1; CDR3aa: ASTGDTEAF
v_gene: TRBV7-9; j_gene: TRBJ2-5; CDR3aa: ASSLGTGDQETQY
v_gene: TRBV19; j_gene: TRBJ1-1; CDR3aa: ASSIIGQEALHVNTEAF
v_gene: TRBV4-2; j_gene: TRBJ1-6; CDR3aa: ASSRDLYPAGNSPLH
v_gene: TRBV5-4; j_gene: TRBJ2-7; CDR3aa: ASSLPGGSYEQY
v_gene: TRBV7-9; j_gene: TRBJ2-3; CDR3aa: ASSLADRVTDTQY
v_gene: TRBV4-1; j_gene: TRBJ1-1; CDR3aa: ASSQSRGSTEAF
v_gene: TRBV30; j_gene: TRBJ2-7; CDR3aa: AWSVTPGGEQY
v_gene: TRBV19; j_gene: TRBJ2-2; CDR3aa: ASKGPRTTGELF
v_gene: TRBV11-1; j_gene: TRBJ2-1; CDR3aa: ASSLSGLLGTYNEQF
v_gene: TRBV18; j_gene: TRBJ2-1; CDR3aa: ARSPRSGQF
v_gene: TRBV5-1; j_gene: TRBJ2-1; CDR3aa: ASSLQGSWMGNEQF
v_gene: TRBV19; j_gene: TRBJ1-5; CDR3aa: ASSIKDSRNQPQH
v_gene: TRBV6-1; j_gene: TRBJ1-1; CDR3aa: ASSEFGPGANTEAF
v_gene: TRBV9; j_gene: TRBJ2-2; CDR3aa: ASSAGHQTNTGELF
v_gene: TRBV13; j_gene: TRBJ2-5; CDR3aa: ASSIQRGTGLHGTQY
v_gene: TRBV18; j_gene: TRBJ1-5; CDR3aa: ASSPGGFNQPQH
v_gene: TRBV9; j_gene: TRBJ2-7; CDR3aa: ASSVATAGAPNEQY
v_gene: TRBV11-2; j_gene: TRBJ2-3; CDR3aa: ASSPVRGSGALTDTQY
v_gene: TRBV19; j_gene: TRBJ2-1; CDR3aa: ASSIGSPSADNEQF